Below, 27 T cell receptor beta chains from the same sample are listed, as sequenced in a study of T-cell memory formation after mild COVID-19. TCRdb re-analysed the 5' RACE reads in MiXCR, keeping a single row per CDR3 protein. In the table there are about 560,000 distinct CDR3 sequences, less than 25% of which are singletons. The sample was PBMCs or a T cell subset sorted from them (not recorded which). The source of these receptors is an adult woman who had mild COVID-19 (a few samples of this study predate the infection). Cell type and time point are not known.

This chain connects TRBV14 to TRBJ2-3, with D perhaps given as TRBD1 or TRBD2 (5 bases each). Germline assignment: CDR1 SGHDN and CDR2 FVKESK. The CDR3 extends over 13 amino acids. Trimming took off 4 bases at V and 4 bases at J, with 9 bases between the two ends. The CDR3 bases are TGTGCCAGCAGCCTGCCGGGGCCAGATACGCAGTATTTT. This gives the protein CASSLPGPDTQYF.

This clonotype was picked up a small number of times. The CDR3 protein is CASSPSGGGKAFF. The CDR3 coding sequence is TGTGCCAGCAGCCCTAGTGGGGGAGGGAAAGCTTTCTTT. The J gene is TRBJ1-1, the V gene TRBV9; D might be TRBD1 (5 bases). Germline V gene lookup returns CDR1 SGDLS and CDR2 YYNGEE. Deletions cut 4 bases from V and 9 bases from J, with 16 bases between. The CDR3 extends over 13 amino acids.

This clonotype has only a few counts. This chain uses TRBV4-3 with TRBJ1-2, with D tentatively TRBD1 (5 bases). Germline CDR1 LGHNA, CDR2 YSLEER. V was cut by 0 bases and J by 4 bases, with 15 bases left in between. The CDR3 covers 16 residues. CDR3 loop: CASSQDLGTVIYGYTF. The CDR3 DNA is TGCGCCAGCAGCCAAGATCTCGGGACGGTGATCTATGGCTACACCTTC.

This chain joins TRBV29-1 and TRBJ1-1; possible D gene TRBD1, 5 bases. V lost 4 bases to trimming and J lost 3 bases, with 9 bases between them. The CDR3 has 12 amino acids. Germline loops: CDR1 SQVTM, CDR2 ANQGSEA. DNA for the CDR3: TGCAGCGTTGCGGTGGGGGACACTGAAGCTTTCTTT. Amino acid sequence: CSVAVGDTEAFF.

The chain joins TRBV11-3 to TRBJ1-3; TRBD1 aligns across 9 bases. With 5 bases clipped from V and 4 bases from J, the junction kept 12 bases outside the gene matches. There are 17 residues in the CDR3. Germline CDR1 and CDR2: SGHNT and YENEEA. The CDR3 nucleotides read TGTGCCAGCAGCCTCGGGACAGGGTATTCGGACGGAAACACCATATATTTT. Its protein is CASSLGTGYSDGNTIYF.

This clonotype has only a few counts. This rearrangement joins TRBV4-1 to TRBJ2-7; weak D call: TRBD1 (6 bases). Trimming removed 1 base from V and 2 bases from J, with 15 bases in between. Per germline, CDR1 MGHRA and CDR2 YSYEKL. The CDR3 runs to 16 residues. CDR3 in DNA: TGCGCCAGCAGCCAAGCCAGCAGGGCAGGGGCCTACGAGCAGTACTTC. Protein sequence: CASSQASRAGAYEQYF.

This clonotype appeared a few times. This rearrangement joins TRBV12-3 or TRBV12-4 to TRBJ2-7, with 9 bases lining up with TRBD1. The CDR3 sequence is 14 residues long. V was clipped by 4 bases and J by 4 bases; unmatched bases: 5. Here the CDR3 reads CASSWGTGRYEQYF. The CDR3 nucleotides read TGTGCCAGCAGTTGGGGGACAGGGAGGTACGAGCAGTACTTC.

The chain joins TRBV20-1 to TRBJ1-1; no firm D call. This CDR3 is 15 amino acids long. CDR1 is DFQATT and CDR2 is SNEGSKA in the germline V gene (reference sequence). V shed 3 bases and J shed 0 bases, with 14 bases lying between them. The CDR3 coding sequence is TGCAGTGCTAGGACCCCATGGGGATTGAACACTGAAGCTTTCTTT. Translated: CSARTPWGLNTEAFF.

This clonotype was picked up many times. The chain links TRBV7-6 to TRBJ2-3, with D unresolved. Looked up from germline, CDR1 is SGHVS and CDR2 is FNYEAQ. V was pared by 5 bases and J by 5 bases, with 8 bases between. The CDR3 has 12 amino acids. In DNA, the CDR3 is TGTGCCAGCAGCCCCTATGAAGATACGCAGTATTTT. Protein: CASSPYEDTQYF.

The CDR3 sequence: CASSHLLTGGYGYTF. CDR3 in DNA: TGTGCCAGCAGCCACCTCCTGACAGGGGGCTATGGCTACACCTTC. The chain employs TRBV3-1 and TRBJ1-2, with 9 bases aligning to TRBD1. Germline CDR1 is LGHDT and CDR2 is YNNKEL (reference sequence). The CDR3 has 15 residues. V gave up 3 bases and J gave up 4 bases; unmatched junction bases: 6.

The V gene is TRBV7-2, the J gene TRBJ2-7; 9 bases are a match to TRBD2. Germline V lookup: CDR1 SGHTA, CDR2 FQGNSA. The ends lost 5 bases at V and 3 bases at J; junction bases unmatched: 5. CDR3 length: 14 amino acids. The DNA for the CDR3 is TGTGCCAGCAGCCCGGGACTAGCCTACTACGAGCAGTACTTC. Encoded protein: CASSPGLAYYEQYF.

There are many counts of this clonotype. The V and J genes are TRBV12-3 or TRBV12-4 and TRBJ2-5, with 11 bases matching TRBD2. CDR3 length: 14 residues. V lost 4 bases to trimming and J lost 4 bases; unmatched junction nucleotides: 2. The CDR3 spells CASSSTSGRETQYF. The DNA of the CDR3 is TGTGCCAGCAGTTCCACTAGCGGGAGAGAGACCCAGTACTTC.

This clonotype was detected many times. The CDR3 region is CASRKEVEAFF. CDR3 nucleotides: TGTGCCAGCAGAAAAGAAGTGGAAGCTTTCTTT. This chain uses TRBV12-3 or TRBV12-4 with TRBJ1-1; D unresolved. V gave up 6 bases and J gave up 8 bases, with 10 bases separating them. This CDR3 has 11 residues.

The gene calls are TRBV11-3 and TRBJ1-1; perhaps TRBD1 as D (6 bases). The CDR3 loop spans 14 amino acids. V was trimmed by 3 bases and J by 0 bases, leaving 8 bases between them. CDR1 is SGHNT, CDR2 YENEEA, per germline. For the CDR3, the DNA is TGTGCCAGCAGCTTGAACAGGGTGAACACTGAAGCTTTCTTT. Protein: CASSLNRVNTEAFF.

This clonotype has just a few counts. The chain employs TRBV24-1 and TRBJ2-2; TRBD2 agrees at 7 bases. The CDR3 loop spans 16 amino acids. The germline gives CDR1 KGHDR, CDR2 SFDVKD. After removal of 0 bases from V and 3 bases from J, the junction contained 3 bases not matched to a gene. CDR3: CATSDLGLEDTGELFF. The CDR3 nucleotides read TGTGCCACCAGTGATTTGGGACTAGAGGACACCGGGGAGCTGTTTTTT.

This chain connects TRBV9 to TRBJ2-3; 15 bases are a match to TRBD2. In germline, CDR1 is SGDLS, CDR2 YYNGEE. The CDR3 is 19 amino acids. V lost 4 bases to trimming and J lost 11 bases; unmatched junction nucleotides: 20. In DNA, the CDR3 is TGTGCCAGCAGCCCCGGTTGGGGACTAGCGGGGGGCCGAAAAGACAGGCAGTATTTT. Residues: CASSPGWGLAGGRKDRQYF.

This clonotype showed up many times. The chain employs TRBV7-2 and TRBJ2-1; TRBD2 agrees at 13 bases. The V gene end was trimmed by 0 bases and the J gene end by 10 bases; junction bases not matched to a gene: 6. Germline V gene sequence: CDR1 SGHTA, CDR2 FQGNSA. The CDR3 consists of 16 residues. As DNA, the CDR3 is TGTGCCAGCAGCTTAGCGGGACTAGCGGGATCCGGCGAGCAGTTCTTC. Translated, it gives CASSLAGLAGSGEQFF. Complete variable domain (other parts from reference TRBV7-2 and TRBJ2-1): GAGVSQSPSNKVTEKGKDVELRCDPISGHTALYWYRQSLGQGLEFLIYFQGNSAPDKSGLPSDRFSAERTGGSVSTLTIQRTQQEDSAVYLCASSLAGLAGSGEQFFGPGTRLTVL.

This chain joins TRBV7-9 and TRBJ1-1; D ambiguous. The V gene lost 7 bases and the J gene lost 7 bases, with 19 bases spanning the gap. Germline lookup yields CDR1 SEHNR and CDR2 FQNEAQ (reference sequence). The CDR3 runs to 14 residues. CDR3 nucleotide sequence: TGTGCCAGCACCCCCCCGTGGAACGTAAATGAAGCTTTCTTT. Protein: CASTPPWNVNEAFF.

In this sample, this clonotype turned up many times. This chain joins TRBV21-1 and TRBJ2-7; TRBD2, the table's D call, lacks a check against the DNA. TRBV21-1 is flagged as a pseudogene. CDR3 length: 17 amino acids. The CDR3 is CASSKEQAGGPYDEQYF. CDR3 coding DNA: TGTGCCAGCAGCAAAGAACAGGCGGGGGGGCCTTACGACGAGCAGTACTTC.

This clonotype turned up a few times. The rearrangement uses TRBV13 and TRBJ2-7, with 15 bases that match TRBD2. Losses at the gene ends were 3 bases for V and 0 bases for J; bases not matched to a gene: 3. There are 17 residues in the CDR3. In germline, CDR1 is PRHDT, CDR2 FYEKMQ (reference sequence). DNA of the CDR3: TGTGCCAGCAGCTTGGGACTAGCGGGAGGTCACTCCTACGAGCAGTACTTC. Its protein product is CASSLGLAGGHSYEQYF.

This clonotype was picked up a small number of times. The chain has TRBV11-3 and TRBJ2-3; D is possibly TRBD2 (6 bases). Germline CDR1 reads SGHNT; CDR2 reads YENEEA. The CDR3 consists of 15 residues. The V end was cut by 5 bases, the J end by 1 base, with 13 bases between. For the CDR3, the DNA is TGTGCCAGCAGCCCTCAGGGCGGGGGCACAGATACGCAGTATTTT. Its translation: CASSPQGGGTDTQYF.

This clonotype was counted a few times. The chain joins TRBV29-1 to TRBJ1-1; TRBD1 is a possible D gene (6 bases). V was shortened by 6 bases and J by 5 bases, with 13 bases between the two germline ends. This CDR3 contains 12 residues. Germline CDR1 SQVTM, CDR2 ANQGSEA. CDR3 DNA sequence: TGCAGCGTGGCCAAAGGGGGAACTGAAGCTTTCTTT. It is translated as CSVAKGGTEAFF. Filled out from reference TRBV29-1 and TRBJ1-1, the complete variable domain reads SAVISQKPSRDICQRGTSLTIQCQVDSQVTMMFWYRQQPGQSLTLIATANQGSEATYESGFVIDKFPISRPNLTFSTLTVSNMSPEDSSIYLCSVAKGGTEAFFGQGTRLTVV.

This clonotype was counted once. The chain employs TRBV7-2 and TRBJ1-1; a weak D match, TRBD1 (5 bases). The CDR3 runs 14 residues. Germline CDR1 and CDR2: SGHTA and FQGNSA. The V end lost 2 bases, the J end lost 3 bases, and 10 bases lay between the germline ends. DNA of the CDR3: TGTGCCAGCAGCTTATTTGGGGGGGACACTGAAGCTTTCTTT. This gives the protein CASSLFGGDTEAFF.

This sequence joins TRBV13 and TRBJ1-1, with D tentatively TRBD1 (6 bases). CDR1 is PRHDT and CDR2 is FYEKMQ in the germline V gene (reference sequence). This CDR3 has 13 residues. The V end was cut by 7 bases, the J end by 5 bases, with 14 bases between. Here the CDR3 DNA reads TGTGCCAGCATGTTAGGGGGGCGGACTGAAGCTTTCTTT. This sequence encodes CASMLGGRTEAFF.

The chain employs TRBV24-1 and TRBJ1-1; the match to TRBD1 covers 8 bases. The CDR3 is 14 amino acids. Trimming at V came to 4 bases and at J to 1 base, leaving 1 base not matched to a gene. Germline V gives CDR1 KGHDR, CDR2 SFDVKD. DNA of the CDR3: TGTGCCACCAGTGACGGACAGGGGAACACTGAAGCTTTCTTT. This encodes CATSDGQGNTEAFF.

The sample holds a few counts of this clonotype. This chain links TRBV30 with TRBJ1-1; a possible D gene is TRBD1 (5 bases). Germline V gives CDR1 GTSNPN, CDR2 SVGIG (reference sequence). Trimming took off 2 bases at V and 10 bases at J, with 17 bases between the two ends. This CDR3 is built from 13 residues. For the CDR3, the DNA is TGTGCCTGGAGTCTTCCAGGGAAAGTAGGAGCTTTCTTT. This sequence encodes CAWSLPGKVGAFF.

This clonotype appeared a few times. V usage is TRBV6-6 and J usage is TRBJ1-1; unclear D gene. Germline V lookup: CDR1 MNHNY, CDR2 SVGAGI (reference sequence). The CDR3 is 13 amino acids. The germline V and J ends were trimmed by 9 bases and 5 bases, with 16 bases remaining between them. CDR3 bases: TGTGCCAGTTCGAAGGGTTTCAGGACTGAAGCTTTCTTT. The encoded protein is CASSKGFRTEAFF.